Following are 24 T cell receptor beta chains from one sample sequenced in a study of cytomegalovirus exposure and HLA in healthy donors. Sequencing was performed with immunoSEQ multiplex PCR; in TCRdb, only in-frame clones are kept and a portion is missing. The sample carries just under 75,000 clones, just under 95% recorded once. Material: PBMCs. Every receptor here comes from a woman aged 18-35 years in good health and CMV-seropositive.

This clone showed up just once. The chain recombines TRBV6-5 with TRBJ1-2, with 9 bases identical to TRBD1. Trimming cost V 0 bases and J 6 bases; bases outside gene matches: 5. This CDR3 has 15 residues. Germline assignment: CDR1 MNHEY and CDR2 SVGAGI. CDR3 DNA sequence: TGTGCCAGCAGTTACTCCACAGGGGGCAGGCATGGCTACACCTTC. Translated, it gives CASSYSTGGRHGYTF.

This chain joins TRBV7-8 and TRBJ2-3; 7 nucleotides agree with TRBD2. V lost 0 bases and J lost 2; bases outside the gene matches: 2. Germline loops: CDR1 SGHVS, CDR2 FQNEAQ. CDR3 length equals 15 residues. The DNA for the CDR3 is TGTGCCAGCAGCTTAGCCCTAGCGGCCACAGATACGCAGTATTTT. It is translated as CASSLALAATDTQYF.

V and J are TRBV7-2 and TRBJ2-3; tentative D call: TRBD2 (6 bases). The CDR3 runs to 15 residues. Germline loops: CDR1 SGHTA, CDR2 FQGNSA. Trimming took off 1 base at V and 1 base at J, with 9 bases between the two ends. CDR3 in amino acids: CASSLVASGTDTQYF. The CDR3 DNA reads as TGTGCCAGCAGCTTAGTGGCTAGCGGCACAGATACGCAGTATTTT.

The chain has TRBV19 and TRBJ1-1; 7 bases match TRBD1. This CDR3 spans 13 amino acids. The germline gives CDR1 LNHDA, CDR2 SQIVND (reference sequence). V shed 5 bases and J 3 bases; nucleotides not matched to a gene: 3. Written as DNA, the CDR3 is TGTGCCAGTAGTCCACAGGGGCACACTGAAGCTTTCTTT. Amino acid sequence: CASSPQGHTEAFF.

This chain's CDR3 is CASSPLLEETQYF. CDR3 sequence (DNA): TGTGCCAGCAGTCCACTACTCGAAGAGACCCAGTACTTC. The chain recombines TRBV27 with TRBJ2-5, with unresolved D. The germline gives CDR1 MNHEY, CDR2 SMNVEV (reference sequence). Trimming pared 5 bases from V and 3 bases from J, leaving 10 bases between. The CDR3 length is 13 residues.

This clone occurred once. The V gene is TRBV7-8, the J gene TRBJ2-5, with D perhaps TRBD2 (5 bases). CDR1 is SGHVS, CDR2 FQNEAQ, per germline. The CDR3 has 15 residues. V lost 8 bases, J lost 2 bases, and 18 bases lay in between. The CDR3 bases are TGTGCCAGCTTTCGGGGTACGAGCAAACAAGAGACCCAGTACTTC. It yields the protein CASFRGTSKQETQYF. Based on the CDR3 plus reference TRBV7-8 and TRBJ2-5, the full variable domain is GAGVSQSPRYKVAKRGQDVALRCDPISGHVSLFWYQQALGQGPEFLTYFQNEAQLDKSGLPSDRFFAERPEGSVSTLKIQRTQQEDSAVYLCASFRGTSKQETQYFGPGTRLLVL.

This chain connects TRBV7-2 to TRBJ2-7; 8 positions agree with TRBD1. Germline V lookup: CDR1 SGHTA, CDR2 FQGNSA. The CDR3 loop spans 15 amino acids. J gave up 1 base and V 5 bases, and 7 bases lay outside the gene matches. The CDR3 protein is CASSPTHRGSYEQYF. CDR3 nucleotides: TGTGCCAGCAGCCCTACCCACAGGGGGTCCTACGAGCAGTACTTC.

In the case of this clone: An end of the junction does not agree with germline; a read error may underlie this. The genes are TRBV15 and TRBJ2-7; D is possibly TRBD2 (6 bases). CDR3 length: 13 amino acids. Germline assignment: CDR1 LNHNV and CDR2 YYDKDF (reference sequence). CDR3 loop: CATSSYTDYVQYF. CDR3 nucleotide sequence: TGTGCCACCAGCAGTTACACGGACTACGTGCAGTACTTC.

This sequence joins TRBV23-1 and TRBJ1-1, with a possible D match to TRBD1 (6 bases). TRBV23-1 is annotated as an ORF whose role is uncertain. The CDR3 spans 15 residues. V was shortened by 1 base and J by 7 bases, with 16 bases between the two germline ends. The CDR3 is CASSQFICRGLEAFF. The CDR3 nucleotides read TGCGCCAGCAGTCAATTTATTTGCAGGGGCCTTGAAGCTTTCTTT.

The CDR3 loop reads CASSLTGGSTEAFF. The CDR3 nucleotides read TGCGCCAGCAGCTTGACAGGGGGTTCCACTGAAGCTTTCTTT. The J gene is TRBJ1-1, the V gene TRBV5-1; 8 bases agree with TRBD1. This CDR3 has 14 residues. In germline, CDR1 is SGHRS, CDR2 YFSETQ. The J segment lost 4 bases and the V segment lost 1 base, leaving 3 bases of the junction unmatched.

J is TRBJ1-2 and V is TRBV19; 9 positions agree with TRBD1. V shed 7 bases, J shed 7 bases, and the junction held 13 bases outside the gene matches. This CDR3 is 15 amino acids long. Germline assignment: CDR1 LNHDA and CDR2 SQIVND (reference sequence). In nucleotides, the CDR3 is TGTGCCAGTACACGACTAGCCGGGACAGGGATTGGCTACACCTTC. It encodes CASTRLAGTGIGYTF.

This chain joins TRBV7-2 and TRBJ2-2, with D possibly matching TRBD2 (7 bases). Germline CDR1 SGHTA, CDR2 FQGNSA. The CDR3 sequence is 17 residues long. V was trimmed by 5 bases and J by 3 bases, leaving 19 bases between them. The CDR3 spells CASSKRGGGSDTGELFF. CDR3 sequence (DNA): TGTGCCAGCAGCAAAAGGGGGGGCGGGAGCGACACCGGGGAGCTGTTTTTT.

The V gene is TRBV19, the J gene TRBJ2-2; no definite D call. V lost 2 bases, J lost 0 bases, and 16 bases lay in between. The CDR3 is 18 amino acids. The germline gives CDR1 LNHDA, CDR2 SQIVND (reference sequence). The CDR3 bases are TGTGCCAGTAGTATATGGGCTGAAGGAATGGCGAACACCGGGGAGCTGTTTTTT. Protein product: CASSIWAEGMANTGELFF.

The chain is built from TRBV2 and TRBJ1-1, with 10 bases that match TRBD1. The CDR3 sequence is 14 residues long. CDR1 SNHLY and CDR2 FYNNEI come from the germline V gene. The ends lost 6 bases at V and 1 base at J; junction bases unmatched: 2. CDR3 bases: TGTGCCAGCAGGGGACAGGGGACGAACACTGAAGCTTTCTTT. Protein product: CASRGQGTNTEAFF.

V usage is TRBV6-5 and J usage is TRBJ1-2; D may be TRBD1 (6 bases). The V and J ends lost 0 bases and 13 bases respectively, with 15 bases between them. From germline, CDR1 is MNHEY and CDR2 SVGAGI. The CDR3 has 13 residues. The CDR3 here is CASSYSEVGARTF. The CDR3 coding sequence is TGTGCCAGCAGTTACTCGGAGGTGGGGGCGCGCACCTTC.

The V gene is TRBV9, the J gene TRBJ2-5; D not certain. Trimming took off 0 bases at V and 1 base at J, with 7 bases between the two ends. CDR1 is SGDLS, CDR2 YYNGEE, per germline. The CDR3 contains 14 residues. The CDR3 bases are TGTGCCAGCAGCGTAGGGGTAGCCCAAGAGACCCAGTACTTC. Residues: CASSVGVAQETQYF.

This chain connects TRBV19 to TRBJ1-4, with D maybe TRBD1 (6 bases). CDR3 length equals 16 residues. The V end was cut by 3 bases, the J end by 5 bases, with 16 bases between. Germline values: CDR1 LNHDA, CDR2 SQIVND (reference sequence). CDR3 amino acids: CASSIGPGHKNEKLFF. The CDR3 nucleotides are TGTGCCAGTAGTATTGGGCCGGGACATAAGAATGAAAAACTGTTTTTT.

This chain connects TRBV6-6 to TRBJ2-2; 14 positions match TRBD2. Germline trimming cut 7 bases from V and 8 bases from J; bases unmatched to any gene: 9. The CDR3 loop spans 16 amino acids. The germline V gene has CDR1 MNHNY and CDR2 SVGAGI (reference sequence). CDR3 nucleotides: TGTGCCAGCATTACTCCGGGACTAGCGGGAGAAGGGGAGCTGTTTTTT. Protein: CASITPGLAGEGELFF.

V gene TRBV10-3 combines with J gene TRBJ1-2; 9 bases line up with TRBD1. The germline V gene has CDR1 ENHRY and CDR2 SYGVKD. This CDR3 is 14 amino acids long. V was clipped by 3 bases and J by 4 bases; unmatched bases: 3. For the CDR3, the DNA is TGTGCCATCAGTGAAGCGGACAGGGGCTATGGCTACACCTTC. Protein: CAISEADRGYGYTF.

The chain is built from TRBV5-7 and TRBJ2-5; TRBD1 matches at 9 bases. TRBV5-7 carries the ORF label, with uncertain function. With V trimmed by 4 bases and J by 3 bases, 4 bases remained unmatched. CDR3 length: 14 amino acids. CDR3 coding DNA: TGTGCCAGCAGCGAAGGACAGGGGAAAGAGACCCAGTACTTC. This encodes CASSEGQGKETQYF.

The table lists this clone with a count of one. The chain's CDR3 is CASSSTQVTGNTIYF. CDR3 bases: TGTGCCAGCAGTTCAACACAGGTTACTGGAAACACCATATATTTT. This chain uses TRBV28 with TRBJ1-3; D might be TRBD1 (5 bases). The germline CDR1 and CDR2 sequences are MDHEN and SYDVKM. The CDR3 sequence is 15 residues long. V lost 4 bases to trimming and J lost 2 bases, with 12 bases between them.

The sample holds one count of this clone. The chain joins TRBV11-1 to TRBJ2-7, with D possibly being TRBD2 (6 bases). V was clipped by 2 bases and J by 4 bases, with 12 bases between them. Germline V gene lookup returns CDR1 SGHAT and CDR2 FQDESV (reference sequence). The CDR3 is 14 amino acids. CDR3 residues: CASSLYRGTYEQYF. The CDR3 bases are TGTGCCAGCAGCTTATATCGCGGGACTTACGAGCAGTACTTC. Based on the CDR3 plus reference TRBV11-1 and TRBJ2-7, the full variable domain is EAEVAQSPRYKITEKSQAVAFWCDPISGHATLYWYRQILGQGPELLVQFQDESVVDDSQLPKDRFSAERLKGVDSTLKIQPAELGDSAMYLCASSLYRGTYEQYFGPGTRLTVT.

V is TRBV29-1 and J is TRBJ2-1; D gene unclear. Germline CDR1 is SQVTM and CDR2 is ANQGSEA. Trimming cost V 4 bases and J 0 bases, with 16 bases left between them. This CDR3 is 16 amino acids long. CDR3 sequence reads: CSVAFGTWSSYNEQFF. The CDR3 coding sequence is TGCAGCGTTGCTTTTGGCACTTGGAGCTCCTACAATGAGCAGTTCTTC.

The gene calls are TRBV4-1 and TRBJ1-2, with a tentative D call TRBD1 (5 bases). The CDR3 covers 15 residues. The V gene's germline CDR1 is MGHRA and CDR2 YSYEKL. Trimming pared 1 base from V and 4 bases from J, leaving 13 bases between. The CDR3 loop is CASSQVGRGTYGYTF. The CDR3 DNA reads as TGCGCCAGCAGCCAAGTTGGGCGGGGGACCTATGGCTACACCTTC.